The subject of this entry is one T cell receptor (beta chain). This specimen belongs to a study of shared clonotypes between healthy human individuals. The assay was immunoSEQ multiplex PCR, and TCRdb's table has in-frame clones only and misses some. The sample shows about 1 million clones, more than 60% of them seen only once. V shed 4 bases, J shed 3 bases, and the junction held 9 bases outside the gene matches. Germline V gene data show CDR1 as MGHRA and CDR2 as YSYEKL. The CDR3 spans 15 residues. The sequenced sample was memory CD4+ T cells sorted from blood. Subset: CD45RA-negative fraction. The source is a man in his late teens or twenties in good health. The chain combines TRBV4-1 with TRBJ2-7; 7 bases map to TRBD2. The CDR3 DNA sequence: TGCGCCAGCAGCCCTCAACATGGGGGGGTCTACGAGCAGTACTTC. It translates to CASSPQHGGVYEQYF.